These 18 T cell receptor beta chains came from one sample sequenced in a study of cytomegalovirus exposure and HLA in healthy donors. PCR used 60 Vbeta primers and 13 Jbeta primers. Assay used: immunoSEQ multiplex PCR; TCRdb lists only in-frame clones, some missing. Among about 95,000 clones listed, around 84% were seen once. The sample consisted of PBMCs. The receptors shown here come from a middle-aged woman in good health and CMV-seropositive.

This clone was detected a few times. The V and J genes are TRBV5-1 and TRBJ1-4; TRBD1 matches at 9 bases. Germline V gene data show CDR1 as SGHRS and CDR2 as YFSETQ. Trimming at V came to 4 bases and at J to 5 bases, leaving 3 bases not matched to a gene. The CDR3 is made up of 14 amino acids. In DNA, the CDR3 is TGCGCCAGCAGCCTCGGACAGGGGAATGAAAAACTGTTTTTT. Amino acid sequence: CASSLGQGNEKLFF.

This chain links TRBV6-1 with TRBJ1-5, with 9 bases identical to TRBD1. The germline gives CDR1 MNHNS, CDR2 SASEGT. The length of the CDR3 is 15 residues. V lost 3 bases, J lost 5 bases, and 5 bases stayed unmatched. The CDR3 DNA follows: TGTGCCAGCAGTGAGGGGGACAGGGTCTATCAGCCCCAGCATTTT. Translated: CASSEGDRVYQPQHF.

As regards this clone: The same CDR3 is also encoded by other DNA sequences in this sample. The CDR3 is CASSGGGQGVDEQYF. As DNA, the CDR3 is TGCGCCAGCAGCGGGGGGGGTCAAGGGGTCGACGAGCAGTACTTC. The chain couples TRBV5-1 to TRBJ2-7; 7 bases agree with TRBD2. Germline values: CDR1 SGHRS, CDR2 YFSETQ. The CDR3 contains 15 residues. J was trimmed by 5 bases and V by 4 bases; bases with no gene match: 12.

The J gene is TRBJ1-5, the V gene TRBV19, with TRBD1 matching over 9 bases. Germline V gives CDR1 LNHDA, CDR2 SQIVND (reference sequence). CDR3 length equals 15 residues. V gave up 6 bases and J gave up 3 bases; unmatched junction bases: 6. The CDR3 protein is CASSGTGSLNQPQHF. The DNA of the CDR3 is TGTGCCAGTAGCGGGACAGGGTCCCTCAATCAGCCCCAGCATTTT.

CDR3 protein: CASSGDSYEQYF. In DNA, the CDR3 is TGTGCCAGCAGCGGGGACTCCTACGAGCAGTACTTC. The V call is TRBV5-4, the J call TRBJ2-5; D not resolved. The J call may be incorrect, as the DNA end agrees better with TRBJ2-7. Germline V CDR1 and CDR2: SGHNT, YYREEE (reference sequence). This CDR3 comprises 12 residues.

The chain has TRBV7-9 and TRBJ2-5; 12 bases agree with TRBD2. Trimming cost V 5 bases and J 4 bases; bases outside gene matches: 5. The length of the CDR3 is 15 residues. The V gene's germline CDR1 is SEHNR and CDR2 FQNEAQ (reference sequence). DNA for the CDR3: TGTGCCAGCAGCCCCGAGGGACTAGCGGGAGAGACCCAGTACTTC. Protein product: CASSPEGLAGETQYF.

The genes are TRBV6-1 and TRBJ1-6; no clear D gene. This CDR3 is 15 amino acids long. V lost 2 bases and J 0 bases, leaving 5 bases between the germline ends. Germline CDR1 and CDR2: MNHNS and SASEGT. CDR3 coding DNA: TGTGCCAGCAGTGAACAGGCCTCCTATAATTCACCCCTCCACTTT. Translating it yields CASSEQASYNSPLHF.

The chain has TRBV28 and TRBJ2-1; D unresolved. Trimming removed 6 bases at V and 7 bases at J, with 16 bases between. Germline V gives CDR1 MDHEN, CDR2 SYDVKM. The CDR3 runs to 14 residues. Here the CDR3 DNA reads TGTGCCAGCAGCCTCTATGGCTCGCGGAATGAGCAGTTCTTC. This codes for CASSLYGSRNEQFF.

The CDR3: CASSDTGNSPLHF. The CDR3 bases are TGTGCCAGCAGTGATACAGGGAACTCACCCCTCCACTTT. V usage is TRBV6-1 and J usage is TRBJ1-6; a weak D match, TRBD1 (6 bases). V was trimmed by 3 bases and J by 10 bases, leaving 10 bases between them. CDR3 size: 13 residues. Germline values: CDR1 MNHNS, CDR2 SASEGT.

The chain joins TRBV9 to TRBJ1-2; 8 nucleotides agree with TRBD1. After removal of 3 bases from V and 7 bases from J, the junction contained 2 bases not matched to a gene. The germline V gene has CDR1 SGDLS and CDR2 YYNGEE. The CDR3 is 12 amino acids. CDR3 region: CASSDRGTGYTF. The CDR3 bases are TGTGCCAGCAGCGACAGGGGGACTGGCTACACCTTC.

This sequence joins TRBV5-6 and TRBJ2-5; 8 nucleotides align to TRBD1. J was trimmed by 5 bases and V by 2 bases; bases with no gene match: 8. The CDR3 is made up of 15 amino acids. Germline CDR1 SGHDT, CDR2 YYEEEE. CDR3 sequence reads: CASSLAGGASETQYF. CDR3 sequence (DNA): TGTGCCAGCAGCTTAGCAGGGGGCGCATCGGAGACCCAGTACTTC.

V and J are TRBV6-5 and TRBJ1-2, with 11 bases aligning to TRBD1. V dropped 6 bases and J dropped 7; count of bases not matched to a gene: 4. The germline CDR1 and CDR2 sequences are MNHEY and SVGAGI. CDR3 length: 13 amino acids. CDR3 sequence: CASRLGQGVGYTF. CDR3 nucleotides: TGTGCCAGCAGGTTGGGACAGGGGGTTGGCTACACCTTC.

The chain employs TRBV29-1 and TRBJ2-3, with 10 bases matching TRBD2. CDR1 and CDR2 (germline): SQVTM, ANQGSEA. CDR3 length equals 13 residues. V shed 4 bases and J 10 bases; nucleotides not matched to a gene: 8. Here the CDR3 reads CSVVPGTSVAQYF. The CDR3 region has the DNA TGCAGCGTTGTGCCGGGGACTAGCGTTGCGCAGTATTTT.

The rearrangement links TRBV30 to TRBJ2-1, with D maybe TRBD1 (5 bases). In germline, CDR1 is GTSNPN, CDR2 SVGIG (reference sequence). The germline V and J ends were trimmed by 4 bases and 8 bases, with 9 bases remaining between them. The CDR3 is 11 amino acids. CDR3: CAWTKTDEQFF. CDR3 nucleotides: TGTGCCTGGACCAAGACAGATGAGCAGTTCTTC.

This chain connects TRBV5-6 to TRBJ1-2; TRBD1 matches 9 bases. Trimming at V came to 1 base and at J to 8 bases, leaving 9 bases not matched to a gene. Germline CDR1 and CDR2: SGHDT and YYEEEE. The length of the CDR3 is 15 residues. CDR3: CASSLFGTGRYGYTF. CDR3 DNA: TGTGCCAGCAGCTTGTTTGGGACAGGGAGGTACGGCTACACCTTC.

This chain connects TRBV7-9 to TRBJ1-3; no definite D call. Germline V gene lookup returns CDR1 SEHNR and CDR2 FQNEAQ (reference sequence). CDR3 length: 12 residues. V was pared by 3 bases and J by 4 bases, with 4 bases between. CDR3 sequence reads: CASSFIGNTIYF. DNA of the CDR3: TGTGCCAGCAGCTTTATAGGAAACACCATATATTTT.

CDR3 amino acids: CAISEVARGNEQYF. CDR3 nucleotide sequence: TGTGCCATCAGTGAGGTAGCGAGAGGTAACGAGCAGTACTTC. This chain joins TRBV10-3 and TRBJ2-7, with a weak D call TRBD2 (5 bases). In germline, CDR1 is ENHRY, CDR2 SYGVKD. Trimming left V 2 bases short and J 5 bases short, with 13 bases between. The CDR3 contains 14 residues.

The chain is built from TRBV5-1 and TRBJ2-1, with 12 bases fitting TRBD2. From germline, CDR1 is SGHRS and CDR2 YFSETQ. The CDR3 loop spans 16 amino acids. Losses at the gene ends were 0 bases for V and 5 bases for J; bases not matched to a gene: 3. The CDR3 spells CASSLDLAGGDNEQFF. CDR3 DNA sequence: TGCGCCAGCAGCTTGGACCTAGCGGGAGGGGACAATGAGCAGTTCTTC.